The 5 T cell receptor beta chains given below trace back to one sample, sequenced in a study of control samples from healthy donors and cancer patients. Clones were sequenced by immunoSEQ multiplex PCR, and TCRdb holds only the in-frame ones, with some missing. Altogether under 55,000 clones are present, more than 85% being singletons, with the ten largest covering more than 20%. The material sequenced was PBMCs. The receptors here all came from a woman between 35 and 50 years old with head and neck cancer.

This chain connects TRBV5-4 to TRBJ2-1, with 11 bases fitting TRBD2. Per germline, CDR1 SGHNT and CDR2 YYREEE (reference sequence). After removal of 4 bases from V and 4 bases from J, the junction contained 7 bases not matched to a gene. The CDR3 is 16 residues long. This CDR3 reads CASSHVGLAEYNEQFF. In DNA, the CDR3 is TGTGCCAGCAGCCACGTGGGACTAGCGGAATACAATGAGCAGTTCTTC. Combining the CDR3 with reference TRBV5-4 and TRBJ2-1 gives the whole variable domain ETGVTQSPTHLIKTRGQQVTLRCSSQSGHNTVSWYQQALGQGPQFIFQYYREEENGRGNFPPRFSGLQFPNYSSELNVNALELDDSALYLCASSHVGLAEYNEQFFGPGTRLTVL.

This CDR3 is CASSLATSDGAFYGYTF. CDR3 DNA: TGCGCCAGCAGCTTGGCCACATCGGACGGAGCGTTCTATGGCTACACCTTC. The V gene is TRBV5-1, the J gene TRBJ1-2; D is undetermined. Per the germline V gene, CDR1 is SGHRS and CDR2 is YFSETQ. This CDR3 is 17 amino acids long. With 0 bases removed from V and 4 bases from J, the gap between germline ends came to 19 bases.

This clone was picked up one time. The chain is built from TRBV20-1 and TRBJ1-6; 7 bases are shared with TRBD1. The V gene end was trimmed by 3 bases and the J gene end by 6 bases; junction bases not matched to a gene: 8. This CDR3 region has 15 residues. Germline V gene sequence: CDR1 DFQATT, CDR2 SNEGSKA (reference sequence). CDR3 residues: CSASFPGQFNSPLHF. CDR3 in DNA: TGCAGTGCTAGTTTTCCGGGACAGTTTAATTCACCCCTCCACTTT.

A remark on this clone: This same CDR3 is encoded by further DNA sequences in the sample. This chain joins TRBV18 and TRBJ1-1; D remains ambiguous. Germline loops: CDR1 KGHSH, CDR2 LQKENI. The CDR3 has 14 amino acids. The ends were cut back, 3 bases at V and 1 base at J, with 9 bases in the middle. CDR3: CASSPDRKNTEAFF. Written as DNA, the CDR3 is TGTGCCAGCTCACCGGATCGTAAGAACACTGAAGCTTTCTTT.

The chain is built from TRBV30 and TRBJ2-1, with 13 bases lining up with TRBD2. J lost 10 bases, V lost 0 bases, and 12 bases had no gene match. This CDR3 region has 17 residues. The germline CDR1 and CDR2 sequences are GTSNPN and SVGIG (reference sequence). Here the CDR3 reads CAWSVGLPGLAGQEQFF. The CDR3 bases are TGTGCCTGGAGTGTAGGCTTACCGGGACTAGCGGGGCAAGAGCAGTTCTTC.